This TCR beta chain is from a study of CD8 T cells in ankylosing spondylitis (dated by TCRdb to the late 2010s). Background for the entire study: T cell receptor beta repertoires were profiled in healthy donors and ankylosing spondylitis patients so that disease-linked TCR variants could be found. The full study cohort comprised about 25 ankylosing spondylitis patients and 85 to 120 healthy donors. Peripheral blood was sampled, and synovial fluid was additionally collected from ankylosing spondylitis patients.

CDR1 is given as DFQATT and CDR2 as SNEGSKA, both from the germline V gene (reference sequence). The CDR3 goes from the cysteine to the phenylalanine over 16 residues. Of the read, only the CDR3 DNA is kept; its 48 bases are in frame from base 1. Clipping removes 6 bases from V and 5 bases from J, with 10 as the unmatched junction base count. About this clonotype itself: Its antigen is unknown. No base quality information exists; no much larger clone differs at one position.

Results and caveats for the whole study, not just this receptor: Some motif variants had previously been reported in the synovial fluid and blood of reactive arthritis patients, which suggests shared mechanisms of disease initiation. The disease-linked clones had a CD8+ phenotype and were found at relatively low frequencies in peripheral blood. Blood from ankylosing spondylitis patients appeared to be characterized by a TCR beta motif composed of roughly 8 highly homologous amino acid variants. According to the report, matched synovial fluid samples from ankylosing spondylitis patients were significantly enriched for the disease-linked clones.

Sequenced using an Illumina HiSeq 2500. TCR beta libraries were prepared by quantitative 5'-RACE with molecular barcodes. In the paper's pipeline: A new computational method based on a probabilistic model of VDJ rearrangement was used to identify disease-linked TCR variants. Using fastp at Q25 and MiXCR, TCRdb reprocessed the public reads and kept productive beta chains. Rows are combined by CDR3 protein, so each entry shows the most common genes and DNA. What appears here as the V and J calls and clone size reflects TCRdb's work, not the paper's. The table for this sample lists about 200,000 distinct CDR3 sequences; approximately 24% of them were counted only once. Together, the top ten hold about 7% of the sample.

The chain joins TRBV20-1 to TRBJ2-3; the central 14 bases match TRBD2. The sequenced sample consisted of blood, either unsorted or a sorted T cell fraction (not recorded which). This TCR was recovered from a male donor with ankylosing spondylitis or in good health (not recorded which). The CDR3: CSAMGLAGEFGDTQYF. The DNA sequence follows: TGCAGTGCCATGGGACTAGCGGGAGAGTTTGGAGATACGCAGTATTTT.